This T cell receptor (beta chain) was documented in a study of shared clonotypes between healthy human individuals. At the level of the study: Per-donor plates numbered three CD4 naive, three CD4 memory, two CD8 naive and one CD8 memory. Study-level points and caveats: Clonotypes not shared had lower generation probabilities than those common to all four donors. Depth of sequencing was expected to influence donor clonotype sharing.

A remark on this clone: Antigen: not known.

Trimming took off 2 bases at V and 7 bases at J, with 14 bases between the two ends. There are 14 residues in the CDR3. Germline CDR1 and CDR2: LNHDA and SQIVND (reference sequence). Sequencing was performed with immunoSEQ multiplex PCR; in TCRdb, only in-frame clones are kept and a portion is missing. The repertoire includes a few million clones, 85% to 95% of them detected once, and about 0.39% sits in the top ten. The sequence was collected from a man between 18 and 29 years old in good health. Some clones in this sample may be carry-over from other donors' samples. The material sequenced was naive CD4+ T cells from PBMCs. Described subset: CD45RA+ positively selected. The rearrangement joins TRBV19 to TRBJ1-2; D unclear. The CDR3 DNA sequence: TGTGCCAGTAGTATAAACGCCTTTTTTGGTGGCTACACCTTC. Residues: CASSINAFFGGYTF.